The clone carrying this TCR beta chain was observed a single time. The source of the sample is a study of OX40 agonist ivuxolimab in advanced cancers. Study information: Patients assigned to dose escalation were diagnosed with hepatocellular carcinoma, melanoma, renal cell or head and neck cancer. Males comprised roughly four fifths of the group, whose mean age was about 60 years (range 23 to 79). Checkpoint inhibitors had been given previously to approximately 40% of patients.

TCRdb's copy holds only in-frame clones and misses some; the assay was immunoSEQ multiplex PCR. The profile shows fewer than 90,000 clones, 85% to 90% of them singletons. This CDR3 is built from 15 residues. CDR1 is SGHAT, CDR2 FQNNGV, per germline. Trimming took 3 bases from V and 1 from J, leaving 12 bases between them. Blood specimens came from baseline, cycle 4 day 1, and cycle 7 day 1. This clonotype was obtained from an adult with an advanced solid tumor such as melanoma, head and neck, liver or kidney cancer. The source material was CD4+ or CD8+ T cells sorted from blood, sampled in a trial of the OX40 agonist ivuxolimab. The gene calls are TRBV11-2 and TRBJ1-1; D not resolved. In nucleotides, the CDR3 is TGTGCCAGCAGCTTTACGCGTTTACCGAACACTGAAGCTTTCTTT. It translates to CASSFTRLPNTEAFF.